Below are 26 T cell receptor beta chains sequenced from a single sample in a study of beta chain features in type 1 diabetes. As every portion of the isolated RNA was reverse transcribed, the sequencing read expressed TCRB transcripts. This table comes from immunoSEQ multiplex PCR, and its TCRdb copy is limited to in-frame clones, with some not included. The table includes about 900,000 clones, roughly 16% detected once. Input material: naive CD4+ T cells from blood. The receptors originated from a woman aged 18-29 years in good health.

The sample holds a few counts of this clone. The chain is built from TRBV5-1 and TRBJ1-1; weak D call: TRBD1 (6 bases). The CDR3 is 16 residues long. V dropped 0 bases and J dropped 1 base, with 13 bases sitting between them. Germline loops: CDR1 SGHRS, CDR2 YFSETQ. CDR3 protein: CASSLGLGQPNTEAFF. In nucleotides, the CDR3 is TGCGCCAGCAGCTTGGGCCTCGGACAGCCGAACACTGAAGCTTTCTTT.

This clone was seen more than once but under ten times. The chain combines TRBV6-5 with TRBJ2-2; the D gene could be TRBD1 or TRBD2 (5 bases each). There are 14 residues in the CDR3. Looked up from germline, CDR1 is MNHEY and CDR2 is SVGAGI. V lost 5 bases and J 1 base, leaving 8 bases between the germline ends. The CDR3 DNA reads as TGTGCCAGCAGTCGGGACCGGAACACCGGGGAGCTGTTTTTT. The encoded protein is CASSRDRNTGELFF.

This clone was detected a few times. The J gene is TRBJ1-2, the V gene TRBV7-9; no definite D call. V lost 3 bases to trimming and J lost 8 bases, with 13 bases between them. Per germline, CDR1 SEHNR and CDR2 FQNEAQ (reference sequence). This CDR3 contains 13 residues. CDR3 amino acids: CASSFVAQLGYTF. CDR3 in DNA: TGTGCCAGCAGCTTTGTAGCTCAGCTGGGCTACACCTTC.

V usage is TRBV7-9 and J usage is TRBJ2-3, with D unclear. The germline V gene encodes CDR1 SEHNR and CDR2 FQNEAQ (reference sequence). The germline V and J ends were trimmed by 5 bases and 3 bases, with 15 bases remaining between them. This CDR3 region has 15 residues. The CDR3 bases are TGTGCCAGCAGCCCTTTATCGGTCAGGACAGATACGCAGTATTTT. Residues: CASSPLSVRTDTQYF.

This clone was seen a few times. This same CDR3 is encoded by further DNA sequences in the sample. The rearrangement uses TRBV7-9 and TRBJ2-2; a possible D gene is TRBD1 (6 bases). Germline V CDR1 and CDR2: SEHNR, FQNEAQ (reference sequence). V dropped 1 base and J dropped 6 bases, with 9 bases sitting between them. The CDR3 has 14 amino acids. The CDR3 DNA is TGTGCCAGCAGCTTAGGTGCAGGGGCCGGGGAGCTGTTTTTT. Translating gives CASSLGAGAGELFF. The entire variable domain, with the rest obtained from reference TRBV7-9 and TRBJ2-2, is as follows: DTGVSQNPRHKITKRGQNVTFRCDPISEHNRLYWYRQTLGQGPEFLTYFQNEAQLEKSRLLSDRFSAERPKGSFSTLEIQRTEQGDSAMYLCASSLGAGAGELFFGEGSRLTVL.

This rearrangement joins TRBV7-6 to TRBJ2-1, with 12 nucleotides matching TRBD2. Germline CDR1 and CDR2: SGHVS and FNYEAQ. There are 15 residues in the CDR3. V was pared by 7 bases and J by 4 bases, with 5 bases of the junction left unmatched. In DNA form, the CDR3 reads TGTGCCAGCAAACTTGGACTAGCGGGATACAATGAGCAGTTCTTC. Protein product: CASKLGLAGYNEQFF.

J is TRBJ1-4 and V is TRBV9, with 7 bases fitting TRBD1. Germline CDR1 is SGDLS and CDR2 is YYNGEE. The CDR3 contains 20 residues. Losses at the gene ends were 1 base for V and 0 bases for J; bases not matched to a gene: 15. The CDR3 region has the DNA TGTGCCAGCAGCGTAATTATCGACAGGGAGATTTTGTCAACTAATGAAAAACTGTTTTTT. Translated: CASSVIIDREILSTNEKLFF.

This clone was picked up a small number of times. This rearrangement joins TRBV9 to TRBJ2-1; a weak D match, TRBD2 (6 bases). The germline CDR1 and CDR2 sequences are SGDLS and YYNGEE. V was clipped by 0 bases and J by 6 bases, with 13 bases between them. This CDR3 comprises 15 residues. The CDR3: CASSVEASDANEQFF. The DNA for the CDR3 is TGTGCCAGCAGCGTAGAGGCTAGCGATGCCAATGAGCAGTTCTTC. Based on the CDR3 plus reference TRBV9 and TRBJ2-1, the full variable domain is DSGVTQTPKHLITATGQRVTLRCSPRSGDLSVYWYQQSLDQGLQFLIQYYNGEERAKGNILERFSAQQFPDLHSELNLSSLELGDSALYFCASSVEASDANEQFFGPGTRLTVL.

In DNA form, the CDR3 reads TGTGCCAGCACGGTTAGCGGGAGCGACTCCTACGAGCAGTACTTC. Residues: CASTVSGSDSYEQYF. This chain uses TRBV11-1 with TRBJ2-7, with 9 bases lining up with TRBD2. This CDR3 has 15 residues. Germline lookup yields CDR1 SGHAT and CDR2 FQDESV (reference sequence). With V trimmed by 7 bases and J by 0 bases, 7 bases remained unmatched.

This chain connects TRBV7-2 to TRBJ1-1; D is unresolved. The CDR3 extends over 16 amino acids. Germline CDR1 and CDR2: SGHTA and FQGNSA. Trimming stripped 5 bases from V and 4 bases from J, with 20 bases between. The chain's CDR3 is CASSPTSSRVSTEAFF. The CDR3 DNA is TGTGCCAGCAGCCCAACCTCATCTCGTGTCTCCACTGAAGCTTTCTTT.

The chain has TRBV9 and TRBJ2-1; D unclear. The CDR3 extends over 15 amino acids. Germline lookup yields CDR1 SGDLS and CDR2 YYNGEE. Trimming cost V 0 bases and J 5 bases, with 12 bases left between them. The CDR3 reads CASSVARFPNNEQFF. CDR3 nucleotide sequence: TGTGCCAGCAGCGTAGCGCGTTTCCCGAACAATGAGCAGTTCTTC.

This clone showed up just a few times. This chain uses TRBV6-1 with TRBJ2-1; D gene ambiguous. The CDR3 runs 12 residues. V lost 2 bases to trimming and J lost 10 bases, with 9 bases between them. The germline CDR1 and CDR2 sequences are MNHNS and SASEGT. The CDR3 region is CASSEWGTEQFF. CDR3 sequence (DNA): TGTGCCAGCAGTGAATGGGGAACCGAGCAGTTCTTC.

This clone has only a few counts. This chain uses TRBV6-5 with TRBJ2-3; no reliable D call. Trimming removed 6 bases from V and 6 bases from J, with 10 bases in between. The germline gives CDR1 MNHEY, CDR2 SVGAGI. This CDR3 contains 12 residues. The CDR3 DNA reads as TGTGCCAGCAGACGCGTTGGCGATACGCAGTATTTT. Translation: CASRRVGDTQYF.

The rearrangement uses TRBV27 and TRBJ1-2, with D possibly matching TRBD1 (5 bases). Germline CDR1 MNHEY, CDR2 SMNVEV (reference sequence). Trimming shortened V by 2 bases and J by 0 bases, and 10 bases separated the two germline ends. The CDR3 has 15 residues. CDR3 DNA sequence: TGTGCCAGCAGTTTAAACAGGCTAACTAACTATGGCTACACCTTC. It yields the protein CASSLNRLTNYGYTF.

The chain has TRBV10-3 and TRBJ2-3; TRBD2 agrees at 11 bases. The CDR3 runs 17 residues. The germline V gene has CDR1 ENHRY and CDR2 SYGVKD. The V segment lost 4 bases and the J segment 4 bases; nucleotides outside the gene matches: 10. CDR3 protein: CAISAWETSGKSDTQYF. For the CDR3, the DNA is TGTGCCATCAGTGCATGGGAGACTAGCGGGAAATCAGATACGCAGTATTTT.

The CDR3 sequence is CASTISGNTEAFF. CDR3 DNA sequence: TGTGCCAGCACCATTTCAGGGAACACTGAAGCTTTCTTT. The V gene is TRBV7-2, the J gene TRBJ1-1; D uncertain. Germline values: CDR1 SGHTA, CDR2 FQGNSA. This CDR3 is built from 13 residues. The ends were cut back, 7 bases at V and 1 base at J, with 10 bases in the middle.

J is TRBJ2-5 and V is TRBV5-6; 7 bases are a match to TRBD2. The CDR3 loop spans 14 amino acids. The germline gives CDR1 SGHDT, CDR2 YYEEEE. Trimming removed 1 base from V and 5 bases from J; junction bases left unmatched: 5. CDR3 nucleotide sequence: TGTGCCAGCAGCTTGTTTAGCGGGTTGGAGACCCAGTACTTC. Protein sequence: CASSLFSGLETQYF. Full variable domain (outside the CDR3, taken from reference TRBV5-6 and TRBJ2-5): DAGVTQSPTHLIKTRGQQVTLRCSPKSGHDTVSWYQQALGQGPQFIFQYYEEEERQRGNFPDRFSGHQFPNYSSELNVNALLLGDSALYLCASSLFSGLETQYFGPGTRLLVL.

The chain couples TRBV7-9 to TRBJ1-1; the match to TRBD1 covers 9 bases. Trimming took 6 bases from V and 7 from J; bases not matched to a gene: 3. The V gene's germline CDR1 is SEHNR and CDR2 FQNEAQ (reference sequence). CDR3 size: 12 residues. CDR3 sequence (DNA): TGTGCCAGCAGGCGGGACAGGGATGAAGCTTTCTTT. This codes for CASRRDRDEAFF.

The rearrangement uses TRBV6-6 and TRBJ1-5; 8 bases fit TRBD1. Germline V gives CDR1 MNHNY, CDR2 SVGAGI (reference sequence). Trimming cost V 1 base and J 0 bases; bases outside gene matches: 2. This CDR3 region has 16 residues. The DNA of the CDR3 is TGTGCCAGCAGTTACTTCGGGACAGGTAGCAATCAGCCCCAGCATTTT. Translation: CASSYFGTGSNQPQHF.

The table lists this clone with a few counts. This rearrangement joins TRBV27 to TRBJ2-2; TRBD2 matches at 9 bases. V was pared by 2 bases and J by 2 bases, with 3 bases of the junction left unmatched. The germline V gene encodes CDR1 MNHEY and CDR2 SMNVEV (reference sequence). The CDR3 covers 16 residues. The CDR3 DNA reads TGTGCCAGCAGTTTAGCGGGAGGGCTTAACACCGGGGAGCTGTTTTTT. Its translation: CASSLAGGLNTGELFF.

The rearrangement uses TRBV5-6 and TRBJ2-5; D might be TRBD2 (6 bases). CDR1 is SGHDT and CDR2 is YYEEEE in the germline V gene. The CDR3 extends over 15 amino acids. Trimming stripped 2 bases from V and 5 bases from J, with 16 bases between. The CDR3 DNA sequence: TGTGCCAGCAGCTTACTTGCGGGATCAAAGGAGACCCAGTACTTC. It yields the protein CASSLLAGSKETQYF.

This chain links TRBV11-2 with TRBJ2-7, with D tentatively TRBD2 (5 bases). CDR1 and CDR2 (germline): SGHAT, FQNNGV. V lost 0 bases and J 4 bases, leaving 16 bases between the germline ends. The CDR3 is made up of 16 amino acids. The DNA for the CDR3 is TGTGCCAGCAGCTTAGATAGCGCTTTGCCCTTTTACGAGCAGTACTTC. Translating gives CASSLDSALPFYEQYF.

The rearrangement joins TRBV28 to TRBJ2-7; TRBD1 is a possible D gene (5 bases). V shed 7 bases and J shed 2 bases, with 12 bases lying between them. This CDR3 region has 13 residues. The V gene's germline CDR1 is MDHEN and CDR2 SYDVKM. CDR3 loop: CASTLPGTYEQYF. DNA of the CDR3: TGTGCCAGCACCTTGCCAGGGACCTACGAGCAGTACTTC.

The CDR3, as DNA: TGTGCCAGCAGAACAGGGTCTGATAGGACTGAAGCTTTCTTT. It yields the protein CASRTGSDRTEAFF. The V and J genes are TRBV7-9 and TRBJ1-1, with a weak D call TRBD1 (6 bases). This CDR3 spans 14 amino acids. V dropped 6 bases and J dropped 5 bases, with 16 bases sitting between them. In germline, CDR1 is SEHNR, CDR2 FQNEAQ (reference sequence).

The V gene is TRBV6-6, the J gene TRBJ2-7; D perhaps matches TRBD2 (5 bases). The CDR3 contains 14 residues. Trimming left V 7 bases short and J 3 bases short, with 16 bases between. Germline V gene lookup returns CDR1 MNHNY and CDR2 SVGAGI (reference sequence). The CDR3 DNA reads TGTGCCAGCACCTTGGGCGGGCGCAGCTACGAGCAGTACTTC. Residues: CASTLGGRSYEQYF.

The rearrangement uses TRBV5-1 and TRBJ2-7, with D possibly TRBD1 on 5 matching bases. The CDR3 is made up of 11 amino acids. The germline gives CDR1 SGHRS, CDR2 YFSETQ. Trimming removed 0 bases from V and 10 bases from J, with 8 bases in between. As DNA, the CDR3 is TGCGCCAGCAGCTTGGAGGGGCGTCAGTACTTC. Amino acids: CASSLEGRQYF.